This record covers a single T cell receptor (beta chain). Using immunoSEQ multiplex PCR, the repertoire was profiled, and TCRdb retains in-frame clones only, with some absent. The data hold about 210,000 clones, with around 80% observed a single time. The sample is drawn from a study of blood T cell repertoires in COVID-19. The wider study: PBMCs, B-cell-depleted T cells, or T cells provided the cDNA or gDNA that made up the material.

Seattle researchers signed up patients amid active infection and tracked them longitudinally. The source of this sequence is a woman aged 80 or over with COVID-19, enrolled during active disease. Sequencing used peripheral blood.

The CDR3 region is CASSLGRGSQPQHF. The CDR3 DNA sequence: TGTGCCAGCAGCTTAGGGAGGGGGAGTCAGCCCCAGCATTTT. The chain has TRBV5-6 and TRBJ1-5, with D tentatively TRBD1 (6 bases). Germline lookup yields CDR1 SGHDT and CDR2 YYEEEE. Deletions cut 2 bases from V and 6 bases from J, with 12 bases between. This CDR3 is built from 14 residues.